This T cell receptor (beta chain) is from a study of CD8 T cells in Susac syndrome. CD8+ and CD4+ T cells taken from blood had their TCR beta sequenced. Negative isolation yielded CD4+ and CD8+ T cells, and FACS enriched TEMRA cells. A word on this clonotype: The target antigen is unknown.

Study conclusions and caveats: Clonal expansion was not observed in the Susac syndrome CD4+ T cell repertoires.

After extraction with the RNeasy kit, roughly 0.45 to 1 ug of the RNA was reverse transcribed using random hexamers. The amplification used immunoSEQ multiplex PCR on TCR beta CDR3; it spanned 54 Vbeta and 13 Jbeta. TCRdb called the immunoSEQ multiplex PCR reads again in MiXCR, with one record for every CDR3 protein. The sample holds about 140,000 distinct CDR3 sequences, 95% seen once. V was clipped by 0 bases and J by 6 bases; unmatched bases: 7. The CDR3 loop spans 17 amino acids. The gene calls are TRBV12-3 or TRBV12-4 and TRBJ1-4, with 10 bases aligning to TRBD1. The sequenced sample was CD4+ T cells from PBMCs. The source of this sequence is a human donor with Susac syndrome. The CDR3 coding sequence is TGTGCCAGCAGTTTAGCCTCTCCCGGGACAGGGGATGAAAAACTGTTTTTT. Its protein is CASSLASPGTGDEKLFF.